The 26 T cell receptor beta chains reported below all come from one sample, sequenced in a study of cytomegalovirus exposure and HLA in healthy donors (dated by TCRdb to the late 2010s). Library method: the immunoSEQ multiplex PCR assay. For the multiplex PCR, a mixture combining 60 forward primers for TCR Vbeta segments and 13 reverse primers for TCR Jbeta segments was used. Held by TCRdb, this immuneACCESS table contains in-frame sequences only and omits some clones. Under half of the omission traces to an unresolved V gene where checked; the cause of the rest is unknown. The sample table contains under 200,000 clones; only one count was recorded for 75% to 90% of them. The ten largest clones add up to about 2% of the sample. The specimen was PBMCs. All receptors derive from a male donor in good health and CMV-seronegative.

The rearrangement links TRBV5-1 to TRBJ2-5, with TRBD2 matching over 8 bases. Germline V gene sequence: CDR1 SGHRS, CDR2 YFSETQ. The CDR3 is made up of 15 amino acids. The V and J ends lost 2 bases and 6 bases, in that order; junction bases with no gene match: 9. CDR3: CASSFYSSGGQTQYF. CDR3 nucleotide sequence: TGCGCCAGCAGCTTTTATTCGTCGGGGGGGCAGACCCAGTACTTC.

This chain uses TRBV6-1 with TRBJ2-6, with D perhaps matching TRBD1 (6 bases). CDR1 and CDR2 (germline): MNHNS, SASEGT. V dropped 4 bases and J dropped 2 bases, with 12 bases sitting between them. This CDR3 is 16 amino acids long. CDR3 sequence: CASSGLQGAGANVLTF. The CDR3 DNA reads TGTGCCAGCAGTGGATTACAGGGAGCTGGGGCCAACGTCCTGACTTTC.

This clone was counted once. The CDR3: CASKEGTGANVLTF. Written as DNA, the CDR3 is TGTGCCAGTAAGGAGGGGACTGGGGCCAACGTCCTGACTTTC. J is TRBJ2-6 and V is TRBV19; D perhaps matches TRBD2 (6 bases). Trimming pared 7 bases from V and 2 bases from J, leaving 9 bases between. The CDR3 sequence is 14 residues long. Per the germline V gene, CDR1 is LNHDA and CDR2 is SQIVND (reference sequence).

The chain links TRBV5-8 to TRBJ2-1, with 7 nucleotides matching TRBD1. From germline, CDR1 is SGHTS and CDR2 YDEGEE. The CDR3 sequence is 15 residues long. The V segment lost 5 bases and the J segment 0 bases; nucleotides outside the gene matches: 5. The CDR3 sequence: CASSLGQASYNEQFF. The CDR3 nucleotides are TGTGCCAGCAGTCTAGGACAGGCCTCCTACAATGAGCAGTTCTTC.

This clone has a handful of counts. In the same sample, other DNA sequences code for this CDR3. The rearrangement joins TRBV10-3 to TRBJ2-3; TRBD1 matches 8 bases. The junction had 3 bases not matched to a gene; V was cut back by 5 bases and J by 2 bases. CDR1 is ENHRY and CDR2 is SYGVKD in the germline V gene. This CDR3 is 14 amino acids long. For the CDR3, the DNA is TGTGCCATCAGTCCGGGACAGGACACAGATACGCAGTATTTT. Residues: CAISPGQDTDTQYF.

This chain's CDR3 is CASSLYSGGGSEAFF. CDR3 coding DNA: TGCGCCAGCAGCTTGTACTCGGGCGGAGGGTCTGAAGCTTTCTTT. The rearrangement joins TRBV5-1 to TRBJ1-1; the D is unclear. Germline loops: CDR1 SGHRS, CDR2 YFSETQ. V lost 1 base, J lost 6 bases, and 16 bases lay in between. There are 15 residues in the CDR3.

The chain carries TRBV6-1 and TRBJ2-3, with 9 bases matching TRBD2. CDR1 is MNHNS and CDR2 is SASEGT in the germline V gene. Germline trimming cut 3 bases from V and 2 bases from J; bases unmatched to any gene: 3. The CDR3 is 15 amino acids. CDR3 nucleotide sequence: TGTGCCAGCAGTGACGGGACTAGCCCCACAGATACGCAGTATTTT. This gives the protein CASSDGTSPTDTQYF.

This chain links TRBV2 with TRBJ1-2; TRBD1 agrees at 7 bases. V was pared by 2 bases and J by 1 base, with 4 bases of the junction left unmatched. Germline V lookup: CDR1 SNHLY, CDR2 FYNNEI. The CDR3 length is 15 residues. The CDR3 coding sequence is TGTGCCAGCAGTGAACGGGACAGCTTTAACTATGGCTACACCTTC. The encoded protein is CASSERDSFNYGYTF.

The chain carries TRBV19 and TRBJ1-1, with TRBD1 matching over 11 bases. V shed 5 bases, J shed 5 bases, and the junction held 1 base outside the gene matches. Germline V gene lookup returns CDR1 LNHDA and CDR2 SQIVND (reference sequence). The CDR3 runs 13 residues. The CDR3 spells CASSGTGGTEAFF. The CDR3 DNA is TGTGCCAGTAGTGGGACAGGGGGTACTGAAGCTTTCTTT.

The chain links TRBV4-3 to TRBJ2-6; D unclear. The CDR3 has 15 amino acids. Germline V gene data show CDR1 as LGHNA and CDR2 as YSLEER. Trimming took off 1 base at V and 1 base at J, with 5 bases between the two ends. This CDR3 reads CASSQGESGANVLTF. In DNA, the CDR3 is TGCGCCAGCAGCCAAGGAGAATCTGGGGCCAACGTCCTGACTTTC.

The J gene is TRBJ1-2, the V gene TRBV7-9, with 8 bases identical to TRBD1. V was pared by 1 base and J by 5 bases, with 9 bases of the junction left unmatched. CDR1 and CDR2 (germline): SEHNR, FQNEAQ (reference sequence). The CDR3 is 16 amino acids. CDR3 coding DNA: TGTGCCAGCAGCTTAGTTTTTGACAGGGGCGCGTATGGCTACACCTTC. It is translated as CASSLVFDRGAYGYTF.

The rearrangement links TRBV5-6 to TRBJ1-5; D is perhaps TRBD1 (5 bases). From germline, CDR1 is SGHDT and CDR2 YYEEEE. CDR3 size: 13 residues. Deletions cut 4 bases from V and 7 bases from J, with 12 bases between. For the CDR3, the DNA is TGTGCCAGCAGCCGCGGACATTTCCAGCCCCAGCATTTT. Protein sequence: CASSRGHFQPQHF.

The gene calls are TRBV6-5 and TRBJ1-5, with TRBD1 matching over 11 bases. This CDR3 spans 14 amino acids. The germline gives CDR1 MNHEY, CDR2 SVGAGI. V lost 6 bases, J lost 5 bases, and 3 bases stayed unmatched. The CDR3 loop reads CASSLGQGDQPQHF. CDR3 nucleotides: TGTGCCAGCAGCCTGGGACAGGGGGATCAGCCCCAGCATTTT.

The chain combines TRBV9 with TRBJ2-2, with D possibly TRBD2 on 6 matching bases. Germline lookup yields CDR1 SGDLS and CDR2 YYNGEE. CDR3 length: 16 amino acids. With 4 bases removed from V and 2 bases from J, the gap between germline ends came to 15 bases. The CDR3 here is CASSPWDSFNTGELFF. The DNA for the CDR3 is TGTGCCAGCAGCCCCTGGGACTCCTTTAACACCGGGGAGCTGTTTTTT.

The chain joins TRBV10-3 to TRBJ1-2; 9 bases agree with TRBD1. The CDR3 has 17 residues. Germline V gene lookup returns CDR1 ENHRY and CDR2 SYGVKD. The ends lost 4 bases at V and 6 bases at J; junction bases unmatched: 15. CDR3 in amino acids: CAISASDTGTGIDGYTF. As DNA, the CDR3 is TGTGCCATCAGTGCGTCGGATACCGGGACAGGGATTGATGGCTACACCTTC.

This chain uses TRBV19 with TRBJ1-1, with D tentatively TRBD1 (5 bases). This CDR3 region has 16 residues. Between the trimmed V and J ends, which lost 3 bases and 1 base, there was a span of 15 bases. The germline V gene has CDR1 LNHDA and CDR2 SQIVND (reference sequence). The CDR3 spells CASSMEEGARNTEAFF. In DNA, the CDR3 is TGTGCCAGTAGTATGGAAGAAGGGGCGAGGAACACTGAAGCTTTCTTT.

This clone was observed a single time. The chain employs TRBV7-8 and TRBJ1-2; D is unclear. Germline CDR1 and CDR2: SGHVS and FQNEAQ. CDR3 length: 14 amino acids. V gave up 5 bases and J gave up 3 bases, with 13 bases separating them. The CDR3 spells CASSRRRQDYGYTF. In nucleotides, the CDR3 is TGTGCCAGCAGCCGCCGTAGGCAGGACTATGGCTACACCTTC.

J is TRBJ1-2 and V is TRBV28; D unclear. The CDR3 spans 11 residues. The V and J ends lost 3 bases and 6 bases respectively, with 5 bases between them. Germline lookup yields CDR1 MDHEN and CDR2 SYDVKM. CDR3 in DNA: TGTGCCAGCAGTTTCTCCCATGGCTACACCTTC. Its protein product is CASSFSHGYTF.

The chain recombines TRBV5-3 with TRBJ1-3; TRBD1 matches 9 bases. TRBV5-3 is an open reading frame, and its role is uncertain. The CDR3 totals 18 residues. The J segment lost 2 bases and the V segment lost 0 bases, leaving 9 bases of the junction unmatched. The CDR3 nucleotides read TGTGCCAGAAGCTTGGGCCTGGGACAGGGTATCGCTGGAAACACCATATATTTT. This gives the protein CARSLGLGQGIAGNTIYF.

The CDR3 loop is CASSLARRPGASSGANVLTF. In DNA, the CDR3 is TGCGCCAGCAGCTTGGCCCGTCGCCCAGGGGCGAGCTCTGGGGCCAACGTCCTGACTTTC. This sequence joins TRBV5-1 and TRBJ2-6, with D possibly TRBD1 on 6 matching bases. The CDR3 consists of 20 residues. The germline gives CDR1 SGHRS, CDR2 YFSETQ. V dropped 0 bases and J dropped 0 bases, with 19 bases sitting between them.

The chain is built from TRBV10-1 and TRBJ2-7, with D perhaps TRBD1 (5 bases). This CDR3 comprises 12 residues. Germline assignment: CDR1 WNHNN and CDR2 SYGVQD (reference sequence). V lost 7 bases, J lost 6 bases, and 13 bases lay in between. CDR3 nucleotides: TGCGCCAGCATGAGCAGGGTAGGCGAGCAGTACTTC. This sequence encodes CASMSRVGEQYF.

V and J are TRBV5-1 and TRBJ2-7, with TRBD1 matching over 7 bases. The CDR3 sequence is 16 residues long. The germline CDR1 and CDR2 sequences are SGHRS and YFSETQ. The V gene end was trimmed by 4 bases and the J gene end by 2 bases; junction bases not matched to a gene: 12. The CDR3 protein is CASSDPGQSIAYEQYF. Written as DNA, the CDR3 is TGCGCCAGCAGCGACCCGGGACAGAGTATCGCCTACGAGCAGTACTTC.

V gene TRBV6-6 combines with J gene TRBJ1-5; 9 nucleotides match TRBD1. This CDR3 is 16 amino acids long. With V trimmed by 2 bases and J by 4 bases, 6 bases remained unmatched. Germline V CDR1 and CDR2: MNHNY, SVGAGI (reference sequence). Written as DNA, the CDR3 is TGTGCCAGCAGTTACCGAACACAGGGGGCGAATCAGCCCCAGCATTTT. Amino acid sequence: CASSYRTQGANQPQHF.

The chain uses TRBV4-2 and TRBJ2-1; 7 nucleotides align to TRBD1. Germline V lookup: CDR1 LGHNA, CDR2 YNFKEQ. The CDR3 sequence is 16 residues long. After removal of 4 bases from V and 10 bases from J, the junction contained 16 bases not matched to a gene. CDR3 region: CASSRLGTVGLTEQFF. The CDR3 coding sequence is TGTGCCAGCAGCCGGTTGGGGACAGTCGGTCTCACCGAGCAGTTCTTC.

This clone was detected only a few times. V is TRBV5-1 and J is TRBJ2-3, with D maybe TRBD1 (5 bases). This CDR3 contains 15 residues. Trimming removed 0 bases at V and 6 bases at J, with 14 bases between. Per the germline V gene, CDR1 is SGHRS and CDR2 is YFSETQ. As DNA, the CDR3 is TGCGCCAGCAGCTTGGGCGGTGACAGCAGGGATACGCAGTATTTT. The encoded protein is CASSLGGDSRDTQYF.

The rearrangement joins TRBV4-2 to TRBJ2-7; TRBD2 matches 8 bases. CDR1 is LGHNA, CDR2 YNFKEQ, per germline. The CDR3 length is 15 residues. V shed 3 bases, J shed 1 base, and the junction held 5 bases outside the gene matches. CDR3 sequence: CASSHPLAESYEQYF. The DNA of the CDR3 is TGTGCCAGCAGCCATCCACTAGCGGAGTCCTACGAGCAGTACTTC.